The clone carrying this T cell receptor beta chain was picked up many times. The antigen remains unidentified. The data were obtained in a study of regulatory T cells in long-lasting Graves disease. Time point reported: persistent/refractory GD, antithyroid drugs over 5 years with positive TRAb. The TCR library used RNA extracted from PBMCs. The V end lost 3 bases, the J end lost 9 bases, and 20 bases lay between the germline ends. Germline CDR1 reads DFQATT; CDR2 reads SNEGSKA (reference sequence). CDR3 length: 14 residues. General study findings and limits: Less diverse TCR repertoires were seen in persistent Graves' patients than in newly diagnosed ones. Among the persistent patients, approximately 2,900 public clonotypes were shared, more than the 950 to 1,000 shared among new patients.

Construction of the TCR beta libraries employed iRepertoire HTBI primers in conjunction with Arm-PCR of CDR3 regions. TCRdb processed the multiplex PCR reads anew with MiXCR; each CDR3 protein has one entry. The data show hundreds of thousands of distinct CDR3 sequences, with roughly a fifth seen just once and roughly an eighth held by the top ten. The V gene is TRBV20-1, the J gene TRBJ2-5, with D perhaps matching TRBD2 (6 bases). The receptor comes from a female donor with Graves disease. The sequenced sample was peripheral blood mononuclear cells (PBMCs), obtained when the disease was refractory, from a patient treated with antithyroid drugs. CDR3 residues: CSARATGVGEAQYF. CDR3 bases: TGCAGTGCTAGGGCCACGGGGGTGGGGGAGGCCCAGTACTTC.